This passage covers 16 T cell receptor beta chains from one sample sequenced in a study of blood T cell repertoires in COVID-19. The repertoire was sequenced with immunoSEQ multiplex PCR; TCRdb's copy has only in-frame clones and lacks some. The sample holds 150,000 or so clones; 70% to 85% are singletons and the top ten take approximately 12%. The sample comprised PBMCs or T cells enriched from blood (not recorded which). The receptors were gathered from a man aged 45-65 years who had recovered from COVID-19.

At least ten counts were recorded for this clone. This chain joins TRBV27 and TRBJ1-4; no clear D gene. Trimming stripped 5 bases from V and 3 bases from J, with 10 bases between. CDR1 MNHEY and CDR2 SMNVEV come from the germline V gene (reference sequence). There are 14 residues in the CDR3. The CDR3 is CASSPPGSNEKLFF. The CDR3 bases are TGTGCCAGCAGTCCTCCGGGGTCTAATGAAAAACTGTTTTTT. The complete variable domain, with remaining parts taken from reference TRBV27 and TRBJ1-4, reads EAQVTQNPRYLITVTGKKLTVTCSQNMNHEYMSWYRQDPGLGLRQIYYSMNVEVTDKGDVPEGYKVSRKEKRNFPLILESPSPNQTSLYFCASSPPGSNEKLFFGSGTQLSVL.

The rearrangement joins TRBV2 to TRBJ2-2; tentative D call: TRBD2 (6 bases). Looked up from germline, CDR1 is SNHLY and CDR2 is FYNNEI. Trimming cost V 7 bases and J 3 bases, with 12 bases left between them. The CDR3 contains 14 residues. Here the CDR3 reads CASNPRGDTGELFF. As DNA, the CDR3 is TGTGCCAGCAACCCACGCGGGGACACCGGGGAGCTGTTTTTT.

This clone has only a few counts. The V and J genes are TRBV10-2 and TRBJ1-2; TRBD1 matches 11 bases. With 6 bases clipped from V and 6 bases from J, the junction kept 3 bases outside the gene matches. Germline assignment: CDR1 WSHSY and CDR2 SAAADI. The CDR3 is 13 residues long. Written as DNA, the CDR3 is TGCGCCAGCAGGGACAGGGGGCAAGATGGCTACACCTTC. It is translated as CASRDRGQDGYTF.

The chain has TRBV6-6 and TRBJ2-1; possible D gene TRBD2, 6 bases. Per germline, CDR1 MNHNY and CDR2 SVGAGI (reference sequence). V was cut by 6 bases and J by 8 bases, with 14 bases left in between. The length of the CDR3 is 13 residues. The CDR3 bases are TGTGCCAGCAGCCCCTGGAGGGACCATGAGCAGTTCTTC. Translation: CASSPWRDHEQFF.

A few counts support this clone. The chain has TRBV5-5 and TRBJ2-3; a weak D match, TRBD2 (5 bases). V lost 4 bases to trimming and J lost 0 bases, with 15 bases between them. Germline lookup yields CDR1 SGHKS and CDR2 YYEKEE (reference sequence). CDR3 length: 16 amino acids. The chain's CDR3 is CASSDKAVGSTDTQYF. CDR3 in DNA: TGTGCCAGCAGCGATAAAGCGGTAGGGAGCACAGATACGCAGTATTTT.

This chain connects TRBV11-1 to TRBJ2-3; 10 bases line up with TRBD1. The CDR3 has 15 amino acids. V shed 5 bases and J 3 bases; nucleotides not matched to a gene: 5. CDR1 and CDR2 from the germline V gene are SGHAT and FQDESV (reference sequence). In DNA form, the CDR3 reads TGTGCCAGCAGCCCCCCGGACAGGGGGACAGATACGCAGTATTTT. Translation: CASSPPDRGTDTQYF.

The rearrangement links TRBV10-3 to TRBJ1-1; TRBD1 matches at 8 bases. The CDR3 loop spans 13 amino acids. The germline gives CDR1 ENHRY, CDR2 SYGVKD. With V trimmed by 4 bases and J by 10 bases, 8 bases remained unmatched. The CDR3 region has the DNA TGTGCCATCAGTGGGGACAGGCGGGGGGGAGCTTTCTTT. This encodes CAISGDRRGGAFF.

The chain recombines TRBV15 with TRBJ1-2; D call uncertain. This CDR3 spans 15 amino acids. V was cut by 3 bases and J by 5 bases, with 16 bases left in between. The V gene's germline CDR1 is LNHNV and CDR2 YYDKDF (reference sequence). The CDR3 spells CATSRDEDTPYGYTF. The CDR3, as DNA: TGTGCCACCAGCAGGGATGAAGACACACCGTATGGCTACACCTTC.

The chain uses TRBV4-3 and TRBJ1-1; a weak D match, TRBD1 (6 bases). This CDR3 region has 15 residues. CDR1 LGHNA and CDR2 YSLEER come from the germline V gene. Trimming left V 1 base short and J 2 bases short, with 11 bases between. The CDR3 DNA is TGCGCCAGCAGCCAAGCCTCGGGACAAAACACTGAAGCTTTCTTT. This sequence encodes CASSQASGQNTEAFF.

This clone was counted a single time. CDR3 sequence: CSASLGSKANEKLFF. The CDR3 DNA sequence: TGCAGTGCTAGTCTCGGGAGCAAGGCTAATGAAAAACTGTTTTTT. This chain uses TRBV20-1 with TRBJ1-4; no clear D gene. This CDR3 has 15 residues. CDR1 and CDR2 from the germline V gene are DFQATT and SNEGSKA (reference sequence). With 3 bases removed from V and 3 bases from J, the gap between germline ends came to 14 bases.

V gene TRBV19 combines with J gene TRBJ1-1; D call uncertain. CDR3 size: 14 residues. The germline V and J ends were trimmed by 3 bases and 3 bases, with 11 bases remaining between them. Germline-derived CDR1 and CDR2 are LNHDA and SQIVND (reference sequence). DNA of the CDR3: TGTGCCAGTAGTATTCGCGGGGTATACACTGAAGCTTTCTTT. Protein sequence: CASSIRGVYTEAFF.

This clone was detected only once. The chain couples TRBV6-5 to TRBJ1-1; D is unresolved. This CDR3 is built from 13 residues. In germline, CDR1 is MNHEY, CDR2 SVGAGI. The V end was cut by 0 bases, the J end by 5 bases, with 7 bases between. The CDR3 loop reads CASSYSRLTEAFF. Written as DNA, the CDR3 is TGTGCCAGCAGTTACTCGAGGCTGACTGAAGCTTTCTTT.

The rearrangement uses TRBV5-4 and TRBJ1-3, with D perhaps TRBD1 (5 bases). The CDR3 totals 16 residues. V lost 4 bases and J 0 bases, leaving 14 bases between the germline ends. Per germline, CDR1 SGHNT and CDR2 YYREEE (reference sequence). CDR3 sequence (DNA): TGTGCCAGCAGCGGGGGGGACGGAGACTCTGGAAACACCATATATTTT. Translating it yields CASSGGDGDSGNTIYF.

V usage is TRBV7-5 and J usage is TRBJ1-5. TRBV7-5 has pseudogene status. The CDR3 spans 15 residues. DNA for the CDR3: TGTGCCAGCATTAAAGGGACGGGAGGCAATCAGCCCCAGCATTTT. The encoded protein is CASIKGTGGNQPQHF.

The CDR3 here is CASSKQGNTGELFF. In DNA, the CDR3 is TGTGCCAGCAGTAAACAGGGGAACACCGGGGAGCTGTTTTTT. The chain employs TRBV2 and TRBJ2-2; tentatively, D is TRBD1 (6 bases). The V gene lost 5 bases and the J gene lost 1 base, with 8 bases spanning the gap. Germline CDR1 is SNHLY and CDR2 is FYNNEI. This CDR3 contains 14 residues.

This clone was counted once. The DNA for the CDR3 is TGTGCCACCAGCGCGACAGGGGGCGGAGATACGCAGTATTTT. Its protein product is CATSATGGGDTQYF. The rearrangement joins TRBV24-1 to TRBJ2-3; 10 bases are shared with TRBD1. The CDR3 runs 14 residues. V shed 7 bases and J 5 bases; nucleotides not matched to a gene: 5. The germline gives CDR1 KGHDR, CDR2 SFDVKD.